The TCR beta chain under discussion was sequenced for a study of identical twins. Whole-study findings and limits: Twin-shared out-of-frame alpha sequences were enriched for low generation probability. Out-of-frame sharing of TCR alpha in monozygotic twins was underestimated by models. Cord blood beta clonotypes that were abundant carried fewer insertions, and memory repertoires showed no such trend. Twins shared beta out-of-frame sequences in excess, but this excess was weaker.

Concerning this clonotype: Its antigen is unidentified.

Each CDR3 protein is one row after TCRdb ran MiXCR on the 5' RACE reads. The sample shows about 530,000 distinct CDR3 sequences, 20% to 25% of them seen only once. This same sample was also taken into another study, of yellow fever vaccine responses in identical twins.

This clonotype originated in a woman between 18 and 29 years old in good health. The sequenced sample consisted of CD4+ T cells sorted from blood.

The CDR3 DNA is TGTGCCAGCCGGACTAGCGCGACCAAGAGCTCCTACAATGAGCAGTTCTTC. This translates into CASRTSATKSSYNEQFF. This sequence joins TRBV6-1 and TRBJ2-1; 9 positions match TRBD2. Germline V lookup: CDR1 MNHNS, CDR2 SASEGT. Trimming took 8 bases from V and 0 from J; bases not matched to a gene: 11. The CDR3 has 17 residues.